This T cell receptor (beta chain) was sequenced during a study of blood T cell repertoires in COVID-19. In the study overall: The study drew acute and convalescent COVID-19 samples from the United States, Italy and Spain. T cells, B-cell-depleted T cells, or PBMCs provided the cDNA or gDNA that served as material.

The germline CDR1 and CDR2 sequences are SGHTA and FQGTGA. This CDR3 is built from 15 residues. V lost 7 bases, J lost 4 bases, and 19 bases lay in between. This clone was seen only once. In the source study's methods: Amplification of reference gene primers provided the estimated nucleated cell counts. Clones were read by immunoSEQ multiplex PCR, and TCRdb kept only the in-frame ones, dropping some. V and J calls and clone size are given by that table; D and trimming were obtained from the DNA. The data show about 140,000 clones, approximately 86% seen once. Source material: peripheral blood. This chain joins TRBV7-3 and TRBJ1-2; the D gene is possibly TRBD1 (5 bases). This TCR derives from a human donor in a cohort sampled during active COVID-19. This CDR3 is CASTAYSLGGYGYTF. In DNA, the CDR3 is TGTGCCAGCACCGCTTATAGTTTGGGGGGCTATGGCTACACCTTC.